Shown below are 12 T cell receptor beta chains from a single sample sequenced in a study of blood T cells in healthy people across ages. PCR was performed a second time for about 6 to 12 cycles using a sample-barcoded 5' primer and a J-beta primer mix. In TCRdb, the 5' RACE reads were re-called with MiXCR into one record per CDR3 protein. Among fewer than 900,000 distinct CDR3 sequences listed, 43% were seen once. The sample consisted of blood. All receptors come from a woman aged 60-75 years in good health.

The rearrangement uses TRBV12-3 or TRBV12-4 and TRBJ2-1; D perhaps matches TRBD2 (6 bases). CDR3 size: 16 residues. V lost 0 bases, J lost 4 bases, and 13 bases lay in between. The CDR3 DNA sequence: TGTGCCAGCAGTTTAGCGACCGGGACTCTGTACAATGAGCAGTTCTTC. Protein: CASSLATGTLYNEQFF.

This sequence joins TRBV2 and TRBJ1-1; D is unresolved. The germline V gene has CDR1 SNHLY and CDR2 FYNNEI. The germline V and J ends were trimmed by 0 bases and 0 bases, with 8 bases remaining between them. The CDR3 runs to 15 residues. CDR3 DNA sequence: TGTGCCAGCAGTGAAGCGGCAGCCATGAACACTGAAGCTTTCTTT. It specifies CASSEAAAMNTEAFF. The whole variable domain, filled in from reference TRBV2 and TRBJ1-1, reads EPEVTQTPSHQVTQMGQEVILRCVPISNHLYFYWYRQILGQKVEFLVSFYNNEISEKSEIFDDQFSVERPDGSNFTLKIRSTKLEDSAMYFCASSEAAAMNTEAFFGQGTRLTVV.

This chain's CDR3 is CVGPPGPPTDTQYF. The CDR3 region has the DNA TGCGTCGGGCCGCCAGGGCCCCCCACAGATACGCAGTATTTT. The V call is TRBV23-1, the J call TRBJ2-3, with a tentative D call TRBD1 (5 bases). TRBV23-1 is an ORF, with its function uncertain. The CDR3 sequence is 14 residues long.

This clonotype was recorded many times. J is TRBJ2-7 and V is TRBV6-2 or TRBV6-3; TRBD2 matches at 7 bases. CDR1 and CDR2 from the germline V gene are MNHEY and SVGEGT. The CDR3 has 15 amino acids. Trimming cost V 4 bases and J 1 base; bases outside gene matches: 7. CDR3 amino acids: CASSSLAESSYEQYF. Here the CDR3 DNA reads TGTGCCAGCAGTTCTCTAGCGGAGAGTTCCTACGAGCAGTACTTC.

This clonotype has a count of ten or more. The rearrangement joins TRBV18 to TRBJ2-5; TRBD1 is a possible D gene (6 bases). With 8 bases removed from V and 2 bases from J, the gap between germline ends came to 12 bases. This CDR3 contains 13 residues. Per germline, CDR1 KGHSH and CDR2 LQKENI. The CDR3 region is CASSPQGQETQYF. The CDR3 nucleotides read TGTGCCAGCAGCCCACAGGGTCAAGAGACCCAGTACTTC.

This sequence joins TRBV7-9 and TRBJ2-3, with 7 bases lining up with TRBD2. CDR3 length: 15 residues. J lost 1 base, V lost 8 bases, and 9 bases had no gene match. Germline CDR1 is SEHNR and CDR2 is FQNEAQ (reference sequence). CDR3 region: CASAQAGLGTDTQYF. The CDR3 DNA reads as TGTGCCAGCGCCCAAGCGGGGCTAGGCACAGATACGCAGTATTTT.

This chain links TRBV20-1 with TRBJ2-6; 8 positions agree with TRBD2. The CDR3 is 20 residues long. Looked up from germline, CDR1 is DFQATT and CDR2 is SNEGSKA (reference sequence). V dropped 2 bases and J dropped 1; count of bases not matched to a gene: 16. The CDR3 DNA is TGCAGTGCTAGAAGGAGCGGGAGCAAACAGGAACCTTCTGGGGCCAACGTCCTGACTTTC. Its translation is CSARRSGSKQEPSGANVLTF.

A few counts support this clonotype. This rearrangement joins TRBV20-1 to TRBJ2-3; 8 nucleotides align to TRBD2. Trimming cost V 2 bases and J 3 bases; bases outside gene matches: 10. The CDR3 contains 16 residues. Germline assignment: CDR1 DFQATT and CDR2 SNEGSKA (reference sequence). The CDR3: CSARSTSDLKTDTQYF. The CDR3 nucleotides read TGCAGTGCTAGATCGACTAGCGACCTAAAGACAGATACGCAGTATTTT.

The CDR3: CASSVGTGGSNEQYF. The CDR3 DNA sequence: TGTGCCAGCAGCGTCGGGACAGGGGGCTCGAACGAGCAGTACTTC. J is TRBJ2-7 and V is TRBV7-8, with 12 bases fitting TRBD1. The CDR3 spans 15 residues. Germline V gives CDR1 SGHVS, CDR2 FQNEAQ. Unmatched junction bases numbered 7, after V lost 5 bases and J lost 5 bases.

The rearrangement uses TRBV5-1 and TRBJ2-7; 10 nucleotides agree with TRBD2. V shed 3 bases and J 7 bases; nucleotides not matched to a gene: 7. CDR1 SGHRS and CDR2 YFSETQ come from the germline V gene. This CDR3 has 14 residues. This chain's CDR3 is CASSSGTSAGEQYF. The CDR3 nucleotides read TGCGCCAGCAGCTCGGGGACTAGCGCGGGTGAGCAGTACTTC.

This clonotype was picked up one time. The chain combines TRBV5-1 with TRBJ2-1; D gene ambiguous. The CDR3 runs to 12 residues. Germline V gene lookup returns CDR1 SGHRS and CDR2 YFSETQ. V lost 0 bases and J lost 9, with 7 bases in between. In nucleotides, the CDR3 is TGCGCCAGCAGCTTGGGCACACTTGAGCAGTTCTTC. This sequence encodes CASSLGTLEQFF.

This clonotype has only a few counts. The V call is TRBV7-9, the J call TRBJ2-7; the D gene is possibly TRBD2 (8 bases). The V gene's germline CDR1 is SEHNR and CDR2 FQNEAQ (reference sequence). V was trimmed by 2 bases and J by 4 bases, leaving 27 bases between them. The length of the CDR3 is 19 residues. The CDR3 here is CASSLTRWQGGTRVYEQYF. In nucleotides, the CDR3 is TGTGCCAGCAGCTTAACCCGGTGGCAGGGGGGGACTAGGGTTTACGAGCAGTACTTC. Together with reference TRBV7-9 and TRBJ2-7, the CDR3 gives the full variable domain: DTGVSQNPRHKITKRGQNVTFRCDPISEHNRLYWYRQTLGQGPEFLTYFQNEAQLEKSRLLSDRFSAERPKGSFSTLEIQRTEQGDSAMYLCASSLTRWQGGTRVYEQYFGPGTRLTVT.